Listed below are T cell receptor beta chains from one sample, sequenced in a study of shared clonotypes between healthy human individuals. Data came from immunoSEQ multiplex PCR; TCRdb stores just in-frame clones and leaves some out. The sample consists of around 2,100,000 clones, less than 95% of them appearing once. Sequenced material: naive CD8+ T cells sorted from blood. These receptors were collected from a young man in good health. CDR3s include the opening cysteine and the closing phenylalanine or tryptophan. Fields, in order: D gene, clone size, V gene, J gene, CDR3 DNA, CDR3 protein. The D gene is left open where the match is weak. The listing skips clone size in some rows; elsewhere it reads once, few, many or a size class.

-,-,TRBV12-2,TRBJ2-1,TGTGCAAGTCGGGACCCACTAGCGGGAGCTTCTAGTGAGCAGTTCTTC,CASRDPLAGASSEQFF
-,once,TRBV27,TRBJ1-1,TGTGCCAGCAGAGAACACGGAAACACTGAAGCTTTCTTT,CASREHGNTEAFF
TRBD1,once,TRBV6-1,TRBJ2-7,TGTGCCAGCAGTGAAATGGTACTTGGGACAGCGGACGAGCAGTACTTC,CASSEMVLGTADEQYF
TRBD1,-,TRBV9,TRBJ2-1,TGTGCCAGCAGCGTAGTGGGGACAGGGGAGCAGTTCTTC,CASSVVGTGEQFF
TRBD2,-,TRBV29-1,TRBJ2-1,TGCAGCGTCACTCCGGGACTAGCATACAATGAGCAGTTCTTC,CSVTPGLAYNEQFF
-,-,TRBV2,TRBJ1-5,TGTGCCAGCAGTGGGTCGGGGGGGGATAGCAATCAGCCCCAGCATTTT,CASSGSGGDSNQPQHF
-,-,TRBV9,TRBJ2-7,TGTGCCAGCAGCCCACCCGGGGCCAGGAACGAGCAGTACTTC,CASSPPGARNEQYF
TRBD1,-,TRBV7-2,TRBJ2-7,TGTGCCAGCAGCCACCACGGAGGGACAGGGGTCATATACGAGCAGTACTTC,CASSHHGGTGVIYEQYF
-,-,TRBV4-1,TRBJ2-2,TGCGCCAGCAGCCAGGAGACTAGTTGGACCGGGGAGCTGTTTTTT,CASSQETSWTGELFF
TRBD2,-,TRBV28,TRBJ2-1,TGTGCCAGTCGAGGACTAGCGGGGGACAATGAGCAGTTCTTC,CASRGLAGDNEQFF
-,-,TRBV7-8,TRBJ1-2,TGTGCCAGCAGCTTAGTTTGGCCGACGGAAGATGGCTACACCTTC,CASSLVWPTEDGYTF
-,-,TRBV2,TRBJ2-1,TGTGCCAGTGGCTGGGGTGGAGGCCCCCATGAGCAGTTCTTC,CASGWGGGPHEQFF
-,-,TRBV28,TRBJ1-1,TGTGCCAGCAGTTTCGGACAGCCTGAAGCTTTCTTT,CASSFGQPEAFF
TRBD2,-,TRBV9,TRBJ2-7,TGTGCCAGCAGCGCGGCTAGCGGGGCCTCCTACGAGCAGTACTTC,CASSAASGASYEQYF
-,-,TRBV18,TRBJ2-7,TGTGCCAGCTCCACCGGCGCAGGGACCTACGAGCAGTACTTC,CASSTGAGTYEQYF